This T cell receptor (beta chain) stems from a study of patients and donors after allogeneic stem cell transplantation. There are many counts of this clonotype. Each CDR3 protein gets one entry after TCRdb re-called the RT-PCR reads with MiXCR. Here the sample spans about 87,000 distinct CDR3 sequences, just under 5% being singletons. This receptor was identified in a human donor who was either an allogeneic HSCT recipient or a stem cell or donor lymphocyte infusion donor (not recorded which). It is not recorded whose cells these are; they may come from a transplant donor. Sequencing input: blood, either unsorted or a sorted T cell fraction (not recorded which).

The CDR3 DNA is TGTGCCAGCAGCTTAAATGGACAGGGGAGCACAGATACGCAGTATTTT. Protein sequence: CASSLNGQGSTDTQYF. The J gene is TRBJ2-3, the V gene TRBV7-3; 9 bases align to TRBD1. Germline assignment: CDR1 SGHTA and CDR2 FQGTGA. CDR3 length: 16 residues. V lost 1 base and J lost 0; bases outside the gene matches: 2.